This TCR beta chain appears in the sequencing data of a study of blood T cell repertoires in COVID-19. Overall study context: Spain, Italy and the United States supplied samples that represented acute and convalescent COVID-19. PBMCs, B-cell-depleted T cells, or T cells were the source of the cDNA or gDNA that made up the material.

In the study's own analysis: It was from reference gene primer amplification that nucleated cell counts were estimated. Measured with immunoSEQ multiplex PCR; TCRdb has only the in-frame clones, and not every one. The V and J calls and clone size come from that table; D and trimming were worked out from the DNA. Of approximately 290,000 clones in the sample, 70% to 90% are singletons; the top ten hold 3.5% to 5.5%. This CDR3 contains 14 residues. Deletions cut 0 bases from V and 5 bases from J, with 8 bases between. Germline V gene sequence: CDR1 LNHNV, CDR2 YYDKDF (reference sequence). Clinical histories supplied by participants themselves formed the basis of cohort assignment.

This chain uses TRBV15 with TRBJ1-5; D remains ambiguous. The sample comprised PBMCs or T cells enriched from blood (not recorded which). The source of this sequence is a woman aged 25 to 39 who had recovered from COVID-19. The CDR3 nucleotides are TGTGCCACCAGCAGAGATCGGCAGGATCAGCCCCAGCATTTT. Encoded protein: CATSRDRQDQPQHF.